Presented here are 16 T cell receptor beta chains from one specimen sequenced in a study of cytomegalovirus exposure and HLA in healthy donors. The PCR employed 60 Vbeta primers together with 13 Jbeta primers. Using immunoSEQ multiplex PCR, the repertoire was profiled, and TCRdb retains in-frame clones only, with some absent. This sample has approximately 110,000 clones, with roughly 85% found just once. The sequenced sample consisted of PBMCs. Receptors were obtained from a woman aged 35 to 49 in good health and CMV-seronegative.

The chain has TRBV7-2 and TRBJ2-1; D remains unclear. This CDR3 comprises 14 residues. From germline, CDR1 is SGHTA and CDR2 FQGNSA. Trimming removed 3 bases at V and 6 bases at J, with 12 bases between. The CDR3 DNA is TGTGCCAGCAGCTTCTCCCCCGACTCCAATGAGCAGTTCTTC. Protein sequence: CASSFSPDSNEQFF.

V gene TRBV2 combines with J gene TRBJ1-1, with D uncertain. The V gene lost 4 bases and the J gene lost 8 bases, with 11 bases spanning the gap. Germline V lookup: CDR1 SNHLY, CDR2 FYNNEI. The CDR3 consists of 12 residues. The CDR3, as DNA: TGTGCCAGCAGTGGGGGAGGGCTAGAAGCTTTCTTT. Translated, it gives CASSGGGLEAFF.

The chain uses TRBV5-1 and TRBJ2-2, with D possibly TRBD2 on 5 matching bases. Germline V gene data show CDR1 as SGHRS and CDR2 as YFSETQ. CDR3 size: 16 residues. V was pared by 4 bases and J by 1 base, with 14 bases between. This chain's CDR3 is CASSPSVSENTGELFF. The CDR3 DNA is TGCGCCAGCAGCCCCTCCGTTAGCGAGAACACCGGGGAGCTGTTTTTT. Full variable domain (missing parts from reference TRBV5-1 and TRBJ2-2): KAGVTQTPRYLIKTRGQQVTLSCSPISGHRSVSWYQQTPGQGLQFLFEYFSETQRNKGNFPGRFSGRQFSNSRSEMNVSTLELGDSALYLCASSPSVSENTGELFFGEGSRLTVL.

This chain uses TRBV7-6 with TRBJ1-6; tentatively, D is TRBD1 (6 bases). Between the trimmed V and J ends, which lost 3 bases and 2 bases, there was a span of 14 bases. Germline CDR1 is SGHVS and CDR2 is FNYEAQ. This CDR3 comprises 17 residues. This CDR3 reads CASSLRGGNPYNSPLHF. As DNA, the CDR3 is TGTGCCAGCAGCTTGAGAGGGGGAAACCCCTATAATTCACCCCTCCACTTT.

Here the CDR3 reads CASSPVTSALLLFQYF. Here the CDR3 DNA reads TGTGCCAGCAGCCCCGTTACTAGCGCCCTCCTATTGTTTCAGTATTTT. This chain links TRBV28 with TRBJ2-3, with 7 bases that match TRBD2. The CDR3 sequence is 16 residues long. Germline assignment: CDR1 MDHEN and CDR2 SYDVKM. V lost 6 bases, J lost 12 bases, and 21 bases stayed unmatched.

The rearrangement joins TRBV7-9 to TRBJ2-7, with 9 positions matching TRBD1. J gave up 2 bases and V 3 bases, and 2 bases lay outside the gene matches. CDR1 is SEHNR and CDR2 is FQNEAQ in the germline V gene (reference sequence). The CDR3 consists of 14 residues. DNA for the CDR3: TGTGCCAGCAGCTTGAACAGGGGGCCCTACGAGCAGTACTTC. Encoded protein: CASSLNRGPYEQYF.

This chain uses TRBV7-9 with TRBJ2-1; 13 bases map to TRBD2. Trimming removed 1 base from V and 0 bases from J; junction bases left unmatched: 3. Looked up from germline, CDR1 is SEHNR and CDR2 is FQNEAQ (reference sequence). The CDR3 has 18 residues. The CDR3 reads CASSLEGLAGSSYNEQFF. CDR3 nucleotide sequence: TGTGCCAGCAGCTTAGAGGGACTAGCGGGGTCCTCCTACAATGAGCAGTTCTTC.

The chain has TRBV7-8 and TRBJ1-3; D may be TRBD1 (6 bases). Germline V lookup: CDR1 SGHVS, CDR2 FQNEAQ. The CDR3 is made up of 18 amino acids. V lost 1 base and J lost 0, with 16 bases in between. The CDR3 region is CASSLVGGAPISGNTIYF. In DNA form, the CDR3 reads TGTGCCAGCAGCTTAGTCGGGGGGGCGCCAATCTCTGGAAACACCATATATTTT.

The J gene is TRBJ2-1, the V gene TRBV28; 7 bases map to TRBD1. Germline assignment: CDR1 MDHEN and CDR2 SYDVKM. The CDR3 has 13 residues. J was trimmed by 6 bases and V by 2 bases; bases with no gene match: 1. The CDR3 DNA reads TGTGCCAGCAGTTTACCAGGGGGCAATGAGCAGTTCTTC. Its protein is CASSLPGGNEQFF.

V usage is TRBV6-5 and J usage is TRBJ1-1; 11 positions agree with TRBD1. Trimming at V came to 5 bases and at J to 7 bases, leaving 3 bases not matched to a gene. The CDR3 sequence is 13 residues long. Germline V gene sequence: CDR1 MNHEY, CDR2 SVGAGI. The CDR3 sequence: CASSPGTGGEAFF. CDR3 DNA sequence: TGTGCCAGCAGTCCCGGGACAGGGGGTGAAGCTTTCTTT.

There are a few counts of this clone. Other DNA sequences in this specimen translate into the identical CDR3. The J gene is TRBJ1-1, the V gene TRBV7-2; D is unclear. Germline V gene data show CDR1 as SGHTA and CDR2 as FQGNSA. This CDR3 spans 14 amino acids. Between the trimmed V and J ends, which lost 1 base and 1 base, there was a span of 7 bases. The CDR3 here is CASSLVVRNTEAFF. DNA of the CDR3: TGTGCCAGCAGCTTAGTCGTCAGGAACACTGAAGCTTTCTTT. Combining the CDR3 with reference TRBV7-2 and TRBJ1-1 gives the whole variable domain GAGVSQSPSNKVTEKGKDVELRCDPISGHTALYWYRQSLGQGLEFLIYFQGNSAPDKSGLPSDRFSAERTGGSVSTLTIQRTQQEDSAVYLCASSLVVRNTEAFFGQGTRLTVV.

The CDR3 region has the DNA TGTGCCACCAGCAGAGGAGGAGATAATTCACCCCTCCACTTT. Protein sequence: CATSRGGDNSPLHF. V gene TRBV15 combines with J gene TRBJ1-6; D gene uncertain. V lost 1 base to trimming and J lost 5 bases, with 6 bases between them. This CDR3 is built from 14 residues. Germline CDR1 and CDR2: LNHNV and YYDKDF (reference sequence).

The chain combines TRBV6-5 with TRBJ2-2, with TRBD2 matching 7 bases. CDR1 and CDR2 from the germline V gene are MNHEY and SVGAGI. J was trimmed by 4 bases and V by 8 bases; bases with no gene match: 4. The CDR3 has 13 residues. The CDR3 DNA is TGTGCCAGCGGGAGGGTGGGCACCGGGGAGCTGTTTTTT. Encoded protein: CASGRVGTGELFF.

This clone was seen more than once but under ten times. The chain joins TRBV7-2 to TRBJ1-2, with TRBD1 matching over 9 bases. The CDR3 length is 15 residues. The germline gives CDR1 SGHTA, CDR2 FQGNSA. V lost 5 bases to trimming and J lost 5 bases; unmatched junction nucleotides: 9. The CDR3, as DNA: TGTGCCAGCAGCCCCACCGGACAGGGGCGGTATGGCTACACCTTC. This encodes CASSPTGQGRYGYTF.

This clone appeared a few times. The J gene is TRBJ2-1, the V gene TRBV28, with TRBD2 matching over 14 bases. CDR3 length: 16 amino acids. Germline trimming cut 6 bases from V and 3 bases from J; bases unmatched to any gene: 4. The germline CDR1 and CDR2 sequences are MDHEN and SYDVKM. DNA for the CDR3: TGTGCCAGCAGCACGACTAGCGGGAGGGTCTACAATGAGCAGTTCTTC. Encoded protein: CASSTTSGRVYNEQFF.

The gene calls are TRBV28 and TRBJ2-5; the D is unclear. Per the germline V gene, CDR1 is MDHEN and CDR2 is SYDVKM. The CDR3 loop spans 15 amino acids. With 5 bases removed from V and 1 base from J, the gap between germline ends came to 14 bases. CDR3 loop: CASSLPGLPQETQYF. DNA for the CDR3: TGTGCCAGCAGTCTTCCGGGTCTGCCCCAAGAGACCCAGTACTTC.